These 26 T cell receptor beta chains were sequenced from one sample in a study of blood T cell repertoires in COVID-19. Sequencing used immunoSEQ multiplex PCR; TCRdb keeps in-frame clones, though not all of them. The repertoire has about 44,000 clones, about 89% of them found once; the top ten carry 15% to 19%. Sequencing used peripheral blood. The source of these receptors is a man between 65 and 79 years old with active COVID-19.

The gene calls are TRBV19 and TRBJ2-2, with D possibly TRBD1 on 6 matching bases. The CDR3 has 15 residues. V lost 6 bases and J 4 bases, leaving 15 bases between the germline ends. CDR1 and CDR2 (germline): LNHDA, SQIVND (reference sequence). The CDR3 DNA reads TGTGCCAGTAGCCTGCCTAGGGGGTCCACCGGGGAGCTGTTTTTT. It is translated as CASSLPRGSTGELFF.

This clone was seen only a few times. J is TRBJ1-1 and V is TRBV7-9; D is unresolved. CDR1 and CDR2 from the germline V gene are SEHNR and FQNEAQ (reference sequence). The CDR3 covers 13 residues. Trimming left V 2 bases short and J 0 bases short, with 4 bases between. The CDR3 nucleotides are TGTGCCAGCAGCTTATCTATGAACACTGAAGCTTTCTTT. Amino acids: CASSLSMNTEAFF.

The chain carries TRBV7-3 and TRBJ2-6; TRBD1 agrees at 7 bases. CDR1 is SGHTA and CDR2 is FQGTGA in the germline V gene. Trimming removed 5 bases from V and 1 base from J; junction bases left unmatched: 5. CDR3 size: 16 residues. CDR3 protein: CASSTQTGSGANVLTF. CDR3 DNA sequence: TGTGCCAGCAGCACACAGACAGGGTCTGGGGCCAACGTCCTGACTTTC.

This chain's CDR3 is CASSQTGGVSDTQYF. The CDR3 nucleotides are TGTGCCAGCAGCCAGACAGGGGGGGTCTCAGATACGCAGTATTTT. The chain couples TRBV7-8 to TRBJ2-3, with 9 bases lining up with TRBD1. CDR3 size: 15 residues. With V trimmed by 5 bases and J by 4 bases, 7 bases remained unmatched. Germline CDR1 SGHVS, CDR2 FQNEAQ.

The genes are TRBV4-3 and TRBJ2-2; tentative D call: TRBD1 (5 bases). CDR1 LGHNA and CDR2 YSLEER come from the germline V gene. V was trimmed by 1 base and J by 4 bases, leaving 10 bases between them. The CDR3 is 15 amino acids. The CDR3 DNA sequence: TGCGCCAGCAGCCAAGGTAGCAGGGTCACCGGGGAGCTGTTTTTT. Protein sequence: CASSQGSRVTGELFF.

This chain joins TRBV12-5 and TRBJ2-6; 9 bases line up with TRBD1. With V trimmed by 8 bases and J by 0 bases, 11 bases remained unmatched. CDR1 and CDR2 from the germline V gene are LGHNT and FRNRAP. CDR3 size: 18 residues. For the CDR3, the DNA is TGTGCTAGTTCGGGTACCCCGGGACAGGGCTCTGGGGCCAACGTCCTGACTTTC. Amino acids: CASSGTPGQGSGANVLTF.

The chain couples TRBV11-3 to TRBJ1-1, with D tentatively TRBD1 (6 bases). CDR3 size: 14 residues. The V and J ends lost 3 bases and 0 bases respectively, with 8 bases between them. Germline CDR1 is SGHNT and CDR2 is YENEEA. In nucleotides, the CDR3 is TGTGCCAGCAGCTTGGGGGCCATGAACACTGAAGCTTTCTTT. Translated: CASSLGAMNTEAFF.

The chain has TRBV11-3 and TRBJ1-3; D is uncertain. Trimming took off 1 base at V and 4 bases at J, with 2 bases between the two ends. Germline CDR1 and CDR2: SGHNT and YENEEA. CDR3 size: 12 residues. The CDR3 protein is CASSLAGNTIYF. For the CDR3, the DNA is TGTGCCAGCAGCTTAGCAGGAAACACCATATATTTT.

The chain links TRBV5-4 to TRBJ1-2; 9 bases are shared with TRBD1. CDR3 length: 17 residues. CDR1 is SGHNT, CDR2 YYREEE, per germline (reference sequence). Trimming took 3 bases from V and 4 from J; bases not matched to a gene: 13. DNA of the CDR3: TGTGCCAGCAGCTCCCGGGACAGGGCGGGTGGTAGCTATGGCTACACCTTC. Translated: CASSSRDRAGGSYGYTF.

The chain has TRBV2 and TRBJ2-7, with 7 positions matching TRBD1. There are 15 residues in the CDR3. The junction had 11 bases not matched to a gene; V was cut back by 8 bases and J by 1 base. Germline CDR1 reads SNHLY; CDR2 reads FYNNEI. CDR3 region: CASGDGSGGSYEQYF. CDR3 nucleotides: TGTGCCAGCGGCGACGGGTCAGGGGGTTCCTACGAGCAGTACTTC.

The CDR3 nucleotides read TGTGCCAGTAGTATAGGGGGTGGTAGCGTGGAGCAGTTCTTC. Translation: CASSIGGGSVEQFF. The chain joins TRBV19 to TRBJ2-1, with a possible D match to TRBD2 (5 bases). The CDR3 is 14 residues long. Germline-derived CDR1 and CDR2 are LNHDA and SQIVND (reference sequence). Trimming pared 1 base from V and 10 bases from J, leaving 14 bases between. Full variable domain (outside the CDR3, taken from reference TRBV19 and TRBJ2-1): DGGITQSPKYLFRKEGQNVTLSCEQNLNHDAMYWYRQDPGQGLRLIYYSQIVNDFQKGDIAEGYSVSREKKESFPLTVTSAQKNPTAFYLCASSIGGGSVEQFFGPGTRLTVL.

V is TRBV7-8 and J is TRBJ2-1; 8 bases align to TRBD1. The CDR3 totals 16 residues. V was pared by 5 bases and J by 0 bases, with 6 bases of the junction left unmatched. From germline, CDR1 is SGHVS and CDR2 FQNEAQ. Here the CDR3 reads CASSTRTGSSYNEQFF. The CDR3 nucleotides read TGTGCCAGCAGCACCAGGACAGGGAGCTCCTACAATGAGCAGTTCTTC.

J is TRBJ1-1 and V is TRBV5-1; D call uncertain. Looked up from germline, CDR1 is SGHRS and CDR2 is YFSETQ. This CDR3 has 13 residues. V was shortened by 4 bases and J by 5 bases, with 12 bases between the two germline ends. The CDR3 region has the DNA TGCGCCAGCAGCAGCCGGGAGGGAACTGAAGCTTTCTTT. This codes for CASSSREGTEAFF.

This sequence joins TRBV12-5 and TRBJ2-7; a possible D gene is TRBD1 (6 bases). Germline V gives CDR1 LGHNT, CDR2 FRNRAP. V gave up 6 bases and J gave up 5 bases, with 17 bases separating them. CDR3 length equals 14 residues. The CDR3 bases are TGTGCTAGTGGCCGGGAAAACAGGGCCGACGAGCAGTACTTC. This translates into CASGRENRADEQYF.

DNA of the CDR3: TGTGCCAGCAGCCAAGGTAGCGGGGGGAACCAAGAGACCCAGTACTTC. Translating gives CASSQGSGGNQETQYF. The chain joins TRBV4-2 to TRBJ2-5, with 10 positions matching TRBD2. The CDR3 runs to 16 residues. Germline trimming cut 1 base from V and 0 bases from J; bases unmatched to any gene: 2. Germline values: CDR1 LGHNA, CDR2 YNFKEQ.

The gene calls are TRBV4-2 and TRBJ2-1; 9 bases match TRBD1. The V gene end was trimmed by 0 bases and the J gene end by 1 base; junction bases not matched to a gene: 4. The CDR3 length is 17 residues. Germline assignment: CDR1 LGHNA and CDR2 YNFKEQ. This CDR3 reads CASSQDPGTGSYNEQFF. In nucleotides, the CDR3 is TGTGCCAGCAGCCAAGATCCGGGGACAGGGTCCTACAATGAGCAGTTCTTC.

The chain has TRBV5-5 and TRBJ1-2; D is ambiguous. Trimming removed 4 bases from V and 7 bases from J, with 17 bases in between. The CDR3 length is 14 residues. Germline assignment: CDR1 SGHKS and CDR2 YYEKEE (reference sequence). The CDR3 DNA reads as TGTGCCAGCAGCCCCATAGAAAGAAACGTTGGCTACACCTTC. It is translated as CASSPIERNVGYTF.

The chain links TRBV7-9 to TRBJ1-6, with D unclear. The CDR3 extends over 17 amino acids. Germline CDR1 is SEHNR and CDR2 is FQNEAQ (reference sequence). V lost 5 bases and J lost 0, with 14 bases in between. CDR3 in amino acids: CASSLTYGNSYNSPLHF. In nucleotides, the CDR3 is TGTGCCAGCAGCCTAACTTACGGGAACTCCTATAATTCACCCCTCCACTTT.

V usage is TRBV5-6 and J usage is TRBJ2-7; D remains ambiguous. Looked up from germline, CDR1 is SGHDT and CDR2 is YYEEEE. The CDR3 is 13 residues long. Trimming shortened V by 1 base and J by 7 bases, and 12 bases separated the two germline ends. The CDR3 is CASSLSSTEEQYF. CDR3 in DNA: TGTGCCAGCAGCTTGAGTAGCACGGAAGAGCAGTACTTC.

The chain employs TRBV19 and TRBJ2-3; unclear D gene. V lost 4 bases, J lost 4 bases, and 6 bases lay in between. From germline, CDR1 is LNHDA and CDR2 SQIVND (reference sequence). CDR3 length: 12 residues. The CDR3 reads CASSKHADTQYF. Here the CDR3 DNA reads TGTGCCAGTAGTAAACACGCAGATACGCAGTATTTT.

The rearrangement joins TRBV3-1 (or the pseudogene TRBV3-2) to TRBJ1-6; 8 nucleotides match TRBD1. CDR1 is LGHDT and CDR2 is YNNKEL in the germline V gene (reference sequence). V lost 5 bases and J lost 6; bases outside the gene matches: 12. The CDR3 spans 17 residues. This chain's CDR3 is CASSLGVRDRTNSPLHF. CDR3 DNA sequence: TGTGCCAGCAGCTTAGGTGTCCGGGACAGGACTAATTCACCCCTCCACTTT.

The V call is TRBV9, the J call TRBJ2-2; weak D call: TRBD2 (5 bases). V was cut by 5 bases and J by 4 bases, with 12 bases left in between. The CDR3 consists of 14 residues. Germline CDR1 is SGDLS and CDR2 is YYNGEE. This CDR3 is CASRGSRGTGELFF. Written as DNA, the CDR3 is TGTGCCAGCAGAGGGTCCCGGGGCACCGGGGAGCTGTTTTTT. Variable domain in full (rest from reference TRBV9 and TRBJ2-2): DSGVTQTPKHLITATGQRVTLRCSPRSGDLSVYWYQQSLDQGLQFLIQYYNGEERAKGNILERFSAQQFPDLHSELNLSSLELGDSALYFCASRGSRGTGELFFGEGSRLTVL.

The chain employs TRBV7-9 and TRBJ2-1, with D unresolved. Germline CDR1 SEHNR, CDR2 FQNEAQ (reference sequence). This CDR3 is built from 14 residues. V lost 5 bases and J lost 4, with 12 bases in between. The CDR3 region has the DNA TGTGCCAGCAGCCCCAGTGCCACGTACAATGAGCAGTTCTTC. Its protein is CASSPSATYNEQFF.

The V gene is TRBV7-2, the J gene TRBJ2-1; D may be TRBD1 (6 bases). Trimming stripped 5 bases from V and 0 bases from J, with 14 bases between. The CDR3 is 16 amino acids. Germline V gives CDR1 SGHTA, CDR2 FQGNSA. CDR3 residues: CASSPQAQGSYNEQFF. In DNA form, the CDR3 reads TGTGCCAGCAGCCCACAGGCACAGGGCTCCTACAATGAGCAGTTCTTC.

V usage is TRBV13 and J usage is TRBJ2-1; the D gene is possibly TRBD2 (6 bases). Germline CDR1 PRHDT, CDR2 FYEKMQ (reference sequence). V was shortened by 5 bases and J by 13 bases, with 18 bases between the two germline ends. The CDR3 loop spans 13 amino acids. The CDR3 DNA reads TGTGCCAGCAGCACGCGAACCGGGACTCCCCAGTTCTTC. Its protein is CASSTRTGTPQFF.

The chain links TRBV6-5 to TRBJ2-7, with 7 bases matching TRBD1. Looked up from germline, CDR1 is MNHEY and CDR2 is SVGAGI. The junction had 3 bases not matched to a gene; V was cut back by 2 bases and J by 5 bases. The CDR3 is 13 residues long. The DNA of the CDR3 is TGTGCCAGCAGTTACCGGGACAGTCACGAGCAGTACTTC. Translating it yields CASSYRDSHEQYF.